This is a list of T cell receptor beta chains from one sample in a study of CD8 T cells in ankylosing spondylitis. TCRdb re-derived calls from the 5' RACE reads in MiXCR, one entry per CDR3 protein. The sample lists 40,000 or so distinct CDR3 sequences, about 11% occurring once. The sequencing sample was made of blood, either unsorted or a sorted T cell fraction (not recorded which). Every receptor here comes from a male donor with ankylosing spondylitis or in good health (not recorded which). Each CDR3 is given with its conserved first and last residue. A D gene is named only where the DNA matches it firmly. A row's size may be missing; if present it is once, few, many or a size class.

clone size	V gene	J gene	D gene	CDR3 DNA	CDR3 protein
many	TRBV5-1	TRBJ2-6	-	TGCGCCAGCAGCTTGAGTTGGGCTGGGGCCAACGTCCTGACTTTC	CASSLSWAGANVLTF
many	TRBV21-1	TRBJ1-2	-	TGTGCCAGCAGGCCGGGAGAAGCTAACTATGGCTACACCTTC	CASRPGEANYGYTF
many	TRBV29-1	TRBJ2-5	TRBD2	TGCAGCGTTTACCCGGGGGGAAGACGCGAGACCCAGTACTTC	CSVYPGGRRETQYF
many	TRBV20-1	TRBJ2-7	-	TGCAGTGCCGGCGGGACATACGAGCAGTACTTC	CSAGGTYEQYF
-	TRBV3-1	TRBJ2-5	TRBD1	TGTGCCAGCAGCCAGGGACAGCCAAAAGAGACCCAGTACTTC	CASSQGQPKETQYF
few	TRBV19	TRBJ1-1	-	TGTGCCAGTAGTATAGAACACCGGGGAGAAGCTTTCTTT	CASSIEHRGEAFF
few	TRBV20-1	TRBJ1-5	-	TGCAGTGCTAGTGGAGGGTTCAGCAATCAGCCCCAGCATTTT	CSASGGFSNQPQHF
few	TRBV6-6	TRBJ1-5	-	TGTGCCAGCAGTTACGGGGGTAAGCAGCCCCAGCATTTT	CASSYGGKQPQHF
many	TRBV29-1	TRBJ1-2	TRBD1	TGCAGCGCCATATATCAGGGGGACTATGGCTACACCTTC	CSAIYQGDYGYTF
once	TRBV4-1	TRBJ1-2	TRBD1	TGCGCCAGCAGCCAAGATCAGCTGGGACAGGGAAACTATGGCTACACCTTC	CASSQDQLGQGNYGYTF
many	TRBV5-1	TRBJ1-1	-	TGCGCCAGCAGCCTCATCGGAGCAGAAGCTTTCTTT	CASSLIGAEAFF
-	TRBV20-1	TRBJ2-5	TRBD1	TGCAGTGCTAGAGATAGGGGACAGGGTACGGGAGAGACCCAGTACTTC	CSARDRGQGTGETQYF